These T cell receptor beta chains were read from a single sample in a study of glioma-infiltrating T cells. TCRdb ran MiXCR on the multiplex PCR reads and lists one entry per CDR3 protein. The sample yields approximately 130,000 distinct CDR3 sequences, about 25% seen once. The sample comprised glioma tissue, nonneoplastic brain tissue, or PBMCs (not recorded which). Receptors originate from a human donor with low-grade glioma or glioblastoma, undergoing nonglioma brain surgery, or in good health (not recorded which). The CDR3 runs from the conserved cysteine through the conserved F or W. D genes are given only for firm matches. The size field is filled for only some rows; it gives once, few, many or a size class.

>TRBJ2-3|medium-sized|TRBV18|NA
TGTGCCAGCTCGCCCTCACTAGGTCGCACAGATACGCAGTATTTT
CASSPSLGRTDTQYF
>TRBJ2-5|NA|TRBV20-1|NA
TGCAGTGCCATTAGTTTGGAGACCCAGTACTTC
CSAISLETQYF
>TRBJ1-1|many|TRBV5-4|NA
TGTGCCAGCAGCCCCATTAACACTGAAGCTTTCTTT
CASSPINTEAFF
>TRBJ2-3|NA|TRBV2|TRBD2
TGTGCCAGCAGGGGACTAGCTGTCAGAACAGATACGCAGTATTTT
CASRGLAVRTDTQYF
>TRBJ1-2|NA|TRBV7-2|TRBD1
TGTGCCAGCAGCTTAGTTGGGACAGGGGATCGTGGCTACACCTTC
CASSLVGTGDRGYTF
>TRBJ2-3|few|TRBV14|NA
TGTGCCAGCAGCCAAGATTTAGCCTATTCCACAGATACGCAGTATTTT
CASSQDLAYSTDTQYF
>TRBJ1-5|NA|TRBV12-5|NA
TGTGCTAGTGGTTTGGACACAGAGTCCAATCAGCCCCAGCATTTT
CASGLDTESNQPQHF
>TRBJ1-2|few|TRBV7-9|NA
TGTGCCAGCAGCTTAGCAGAAGTTTGCACCTTC
CASSLAEVCTF
>TRBJ2-3|NA|TRBV19|TRBD1
TGTGCCAGTAGTTTCAGACAGGGAAGCACAGATACGCAGTATTTT
CASSFRQGSTDTQYF
>TRBJ2-5|many|TRBV4-2|NA
TGTGCCAGCAGCCCCCGGGGGACCTTGGAGACCCAGTACTTC
CASSPRGTLETQYF
>TRBJ1-5|few|TRBV10-3|TRBD1
TGTGCCATCAGTGCGACAGGGTCACGTCAGCCCCAGCATTTT
CAISATGSRQPQHF
>TRBJ1-5|once|TRBV5-1|TRBD1
TGCGCCAGCAGCTTGGATCCGACAGGGGATTCTCAGCCCCAGCATTTT
CASSLDPTGDSQPQHF
>TRBJ1-5|many|TRBV7-2|NA
TGTGCCAGCAGCTTAGGGGGGACACAGAATCAGCCCCAGCATTTT
CASSLGGTQNQPQHF
>TRBJ1-5|NA|TRBV12-3/TRBV12-4|TRBD1
TGTGCCAGCAGTTTGACAGGGGGCGCCGAAGCCCTCAATCAGCCCCAGCATTTT
CASSLTGGAEALNQPQHF
>TRBJ2-2|few|TRBV7-2|NA
TGTGCCAGCAGACCGGGACAACCGAACACCGGGGAGCTGTTTTTT
CASRPGQPNTGELFF
>TRBJ2-1|few|TRBV27|NA
TGTGCCAGCAACCCCCGGGGGTCCTCCTACAATGAGCAGTTCTTC
CASNPRGSSYNEQFF
>TRBJ2-3|few|TRBV20-1|NA
TGCAGTGCCCGAGGGGACACAGATACGCAGTATTTT
CSARGDTDTQYF
>TRBJ2-5|few|TRBV7-6|NA
TGTGCCAGCACTATCCAACAGGGAAAAGAGACCCAGTACTTC
CASTIQQGKETQYF
>TRBJ2-5|NA|TRBV12-3/TRBV12-4|NA
TGTGCCAGCAGTGGGGGGACACCACAAGAGACCCAGTACTTC
CASSGGTPQETQYF
>TRBJ2-3|NA|TRBV7-2|NA
TGTGCCAGCAGCTTAGAGGGACACCGCACAGATACGCAGTATTTT
CASSLEGHRTDTQYF
>TRBJ2-1|many|TRBV27|TRBD2
TGTGCCAGCACCTACGACCCTAGCGGGGGGGCGGGTGAGCAGTTCTTC
CASTYDPSGGAGEQFF
>TRBJ1-5|few|TRBV10-3|NA
TGTGCCATCAACCAGAAACTAGGGAATCAGCCCCAGCATTTT
CAINQKLGNQPQHF
>TRBJ2-2|NA|TRBV3-1|TRBD1
TGTGCCAGCAGCCCTGGGACAGGCCGTCTCACCGGGGAGCTGTTTTTT
CASSPGTGRLTGELFF
>TRBJ2-1|NA|TRBV3-1|TRBD2
TGTGCCAGCAGCCGTAGCGGGGCTGGGGACAATGAGCAGTTCTTC
CASSRSGAGDNEQFF
>TRBJ2-3|many|TRBV11-2|NA
TGTGCCAGCAGCTTCGTAGCCACTTTT
CASSFVATF
>TRBJ2-1|NA|TRBV27|TRBD2
TGTGCCAGCAGTCTAGGGCTAGCGGGGGGATCCTACAATGAGCAGTTCTTC
CASSLGLAGGSYNEQFF
>TRBJ1-6|NA|TRBV2|NA
TGTGCCAGCAGTGACAGGATAGGGGTCGGTTCACCCCTCCACTTT
CASSDRIGVGSPLHF
>TRBJ2-1|many|TRBV20-1|NA
TGCAGTGCGGGTTCGAAGGACTTCGTCTACAATGAGCAGTTCTTC
CSAGSKDFVYNEQFF
>TRBJ1-5|many|TRBV12-3/TRBV12-4|NA
TGTGCCAGCGCCGCCAGGGAGGAGCAGACCCAGCATTTT
CASAAREEQTQHF
>TRBJ1-1|NA|TRBV18|TRBD1
TGTGCCAGCTCATGGACAGGGAACACTGAAGCTTTCTTT
CASSWTGNTEAFF
>TRBJ2-1|NA|TRBV11-3|NA
TGTGCCAGCAGCTTAGAGACGGGTATCAATGAGCAGTTCTTC
CASSLETGINEQFF
>TRBJ1-5|NA|TRBV7-9|NA
TGTGCCAGCAGCTTGGGGGGAACAAGCAATCAGCCCCAGCATTTT
CASSLGGTSNQPQHF
>TRBJ1-2|NA|TRBV4-3|NA
TGCGCCAGCAGCCTCACAGGGAGCGGGGCATATGGCTACACCTTC
CASSLTGSGAYGYTF
>TRBJ1-5|many|TRBV20-1|NA
TGCAGTGCCCAAGGAAGGCCCAATCAGCCCCAGCATTTT
CSAQGRPNQPQHF
>TRBJ2-3|NA|TRBV11-3|NA
TGTGCCAGCAGCTTAGTCGGGTTCACAGATACGCAGTATTTT
CASSLVGFTDTQYF
>TRBJ1-2|many|TRBV20-1|NA
TGCAGTGCTAGAGGGTCAGCAGTTCATGGCTACACCTTC
CSARGSAVHGYTF
>TRBJ2-3|NA|TRBV7-2|TRBD2
TGTGCCAGCAGCTCCGGACTAGCGGGGTTCACAGATACGCAGTATTTT
CASSSGLAGFTDTQYF
>TRBJ1-2|NA|TRBV14|NA
TGTGCCAGCAGCCACGGACAGTCCTATGGCTACACCTTC
CASSHGQSYGYTF
>TRBJ2-1|NA|TRBV7-9|NA
TGTGCCAGCAGCCAACTTGGACTAAACCCCTACAATGAGCAGTTCTTC
CASSQLGLNPYNEQFF
>TRBJ1-1|NA|TRBV20-1|TRBD1
TGCAGTGCTGCCCCGGGACAGGGGTTGAAGTGGGTTGCTTTCTTT
CSAAPGQGLKWVAFF
>TRBJ1-3|NA|TRBV7-2|NA
TGTGCCAGCAGCGCACAACCCCCGTCTGGAAACACCATATATTTT
CASSAQPPSGNTIYF
>TRBJ1-5|NA|TRBV7-9|NA
TGTGCCAGCAGCTATCCCCCGCCTCTTAATAAGCCCCAGCATTTT
CASSYPPPLNKPQHF
>TRBJ2-1|many|TRBV27|NA
TGTGCCAGCAGATCTTTGGGCCGGAGCTCGGATGAGCAGTTCTTC
CASRSLGRSSDEQFF
>TRBJ1-5|many|TRBV2|NA
TGTGCCAGCAGTGACTGGGTGTATAGCAATCAGCCCCAGCATTTT
CASSDWVYSNQPQHF
>TRBJ2-1|many|TRBV7-3|NA
TGTGCCAGCAGCTTAACGGTGGGGATCTCCTACAATGAGCAGTTCTTC
CASSLTVGISYNEQFF
>TRBJ1-1|many|TRBV20-1|NA
TGCAGTGCTAGTTTCCAGAACACTGAAGCTTTCTTT
CSASFQNTEAFF
>TRBJ1-1|NA|TRBV6-1|TRBD1
TGTGCCAGCAGGGGACAGGGGGTCCCTGAAGCTTTCTTT
CASRGQGVPEAFF
>TRBJ2-1|NA|TRBV7-9|TRBD2
TGTGCCAGCAGCTTTTTTGGGGGGGGGTCCTACAATGAGCAGTTCTTC
CASSFFGGGSYNEQFF
>TRBJ1-1|few|TRBV12-3/TRBV12-4|NA
TGTGCCAGCAGTTTAGTCGCAGGGCGGGGTGAAGCTTTCTTT
CASSLVAGRGEAFF
>TRBJ1-1|few|TRBV7-9|NA
TGTGCCAGCAGCCCAGAGAGGTGGAACACTGAAGCTTTCTTT
CASSPERWNTEAFF
>TRBJ1-2|NA|TRBV6-1|NA
TGTGCCAGCAGTTCGGGTTCGCAGGGCTACACCTTC
CASSSGSQGYTF
>TRBJ2-3|few|TRBV2|TRBD1
TGTGCCAGCAGTGAAATGTTTGGGACAGGGGGGAGCACAGATACGCAGTATTTT
CASSEMFGTGGSTDTQYF
>TRBJ2-5|NA|TRBV7-9|TRBD2
TGTGCCAGCAGCTTTGCTAGCGGGGTCCTAGGAGAGACCCAGTACTTC
CASSFASGVLGETQYF
>TRBJ1-1|NA|TRBV7-3|TRBD1
TGTGCCAGCAGCCAGGGACAGTCATTCACTGAAGCTTTCTTT
CASSQGQSFTEAFF
>TRBJ2-1|NA|TRBV7-2|NA
TGCGCCAGCAGTTTCTCTACAGGACCTAATGAGCAGTTCTTC
CASSFSTGPNEQFF
>TRBJ1-2|many|TRBV15|NA
TGTGCCACCAGCAGAGACGGAATCTATGGCTACACCTTC
CATSRDGIYGYTF
>TRBJ1-6|few|TRBV2|NA
TGTGCCAGCAAAGCTGGTACACCCCTCCACTTT
CASKAGTPLHF
>TRBJ1-1|many|TRBV6-6|NA
TGTGCCAGCAGTTACACAGGGCCCACTGAAGCTTTCTTT
CASSYTGPTEAFF
>TRBJ2-5|NA|TRBV2|TRBD2
TGTGCCAGCAGTGATTCGGTAGCGGGGGGGCAAGAGACCCAGTACTTC
CASSDSVAGGQETQYF